Listed below are T cell receptor beta chains from one sample, sequenced in a study of OX40 agonist ivuxolimab in advanced cancers. The data were produced by immunoSEQ multiplex PCR, yet TCRdb's version contains in-frame clones alone and is incomplete. This table has approximately 77,000 clones, approximately 84% appearing once. Source: CD4+ or CD8+ T cells sorted from blood, taken in a trial of the OX40 agonist ivuxolimab. Source of these receptors: an adult with an advanced solid tumor such as melanoma, head and neck, liver or kidney cancer. The CDR3 runs from the conserved cysteine through the conserved F or W. D genes are given only for firm matches. Not every row has a clone size; where given, it reads once, few, many or a size class.

v_gene: TRBV19
d_gene: -
abundance: once
j_gene: TRBJ2-2
CDR3aa: CASRDRASTGELFF
CDR3nt: TGTGCCAGTAGGGATAGGGCGAGCACCGGGGAGCTGTTTTTT

v_gene: TRBV6-5
d_gene: -
abundance: -
j_gene: TRBJ2-2
CDR3aa: CASSYPGRDTGELFF
CDR3nt: TGTGCCAGCAGTTACCCGGGGCGCGACACCGGGGAGCTGTTTTTT

v_gene: TRBV6-6
d_gene: -
abundance: few
j_gene: TRBJ2-7
CDR3aa: CASSSSLVTYEQYF
CDR3nt: TGTGCCAGCAGTTCGTCATTAGTGACCTACGAGCAGTACTTC

v_gene: TRBV7-2
d_gene: -
abundance: -
j_gene: TRBJ2-1
CDR3aa: CASSLASLVNEQFF
CDR3nt: TGTGCCAGCAGCTTAGCCTCCTTAGTCAATGAGCAGTTCTTC

v_gene: TRBV4-1
d_gene: -
abundance: -
j_gene: TRBJ2-3
CDR3aa: CASSPSRIRDIFRNTDTQYF
CDR3nt: TGCGCCAGCAGCCCCTCCAGGATCAGGGATATTTTTCGAAACACAGATACGCAGTATTTT

v_gene: TRBV7-2
d_gene: -
abundance: -
j_gene: TRBJ2-7
CDR3aa: CASSPDGGRWYEQYF
CDR3nt: TGTGCCAGCAGCCCAGATGGGGGTCGATGGTACGAGCAGTACTTC

v_gene: TRBV7-7
d_gene: -
abundance: -
j_gene: TRBJ2-5
CDR3aa: CASSSMRAGETQYF
CDR3nt: TGTGCTAGCAGCTCGATGCGGGCCGGGGAGACCCAGTACTTC

v_gene: TRBV7-9
d_gene: -
abundance: -
j_gene: TRBJ2-1
CDR3aa: CASSRVGFMNEQFF
CDR3nt: TGTGCCAGCAGCCGCGTGGGTTTTATGAATGAGCAGTTCTTC

v_gene: TRBV5-1
d_gene: TRBD2
abundance: -
j_gene: TRBJ2-1
CDR3aa: CASSPDLSGGSNEQFF
CDR3nt: TGCGCCAGCAGCCCTGACCTTAGCGGGGGATCCAATGAGCAGTTCTTC

v_gene: TRBV6-6
d_gene: -
abundance: -
j_gene: TRBJ2-7
CDR3aa: CASSYSPYEQYF
CDR3nt: TGTGCCAGCAGTTACTCCCCCTACGAGCAGTACTTC

v_gene: TRBV14
d_gene: TRBD1
abundance: -
j_gene: TRBJ2-3
CDR3aa: CASSRQGLVGQYF
CDR3nt: TGTGCCAGCAGCAGACAGGGTCTAGTGGGGCAGTATTTT

v_gene: TRBV18
d_gene: -
abundance: -
j_gene: TRBJ1-1
CDR3aa: CASSPPSEQNTEAFF
CDR3nt: TGTGCCAGCTCACCACCGAGCGAACAGAACACTGAAGCTTTCTTT

v_gene: TRBV5-1
d_gene: -
abundance: -
j_gene: TRBJ2-5
CDR3aa: CASSLGQTQETQYF
CDR3nt: TGCGCCAGCAGCTTGGGGCAGACCCAAGAGACCCAGTACTTC

v_gene: TRBV4-2
d_gene: -
abundance: -
j_gene: TRBJ1-4
CDR3aa: CASSQEWQGSEKLFF
CDR3nt: TGTGCCAGCAGCCAAGAATGGCAGGGTAGTGAAAAACTGTTTTTT

v_gene: TRBV7-3
d_gene: TRBD2
abundance: -
j_gene: TRBJ2-1
CDR3aa: CASSQGLAGNNEQFF
CDR3nt: TGTGCCAGCAGCCAAGGACTAGCGGGGAACAATGAGCAGTTCTTC

v_gene: TRBV28
d_gene: -
abundance: -
j_gene: TRBJ2-3
CDR3aa: CASIQSDTQYF
CDR3nt: TGTGCCAGCATTCAGTCAGATACGCAGTATTTT

v_gene: TRBV5-4
d_gene: -
abundance: -
j_gene: TRBJ2-5
CDR3aa: CASTLGGEGGQETQYF
CDR3nt: TGTGCCAGCACCTTAGGGGGGGAAGGGGGTCAAGAGACCCAGTACTTC

v_gene: TRBV13
d_gene: -
abundance: -
j_gene: TRBJ2-7
CDR3aa: CASSSDGTYSSYEQYF
CDR3nt: TGTGCCAGCAGCTCTGACGGGACTTACAGCTCCTACGAGCAGTACTTC

v_gene: TRBV7-2
d_gene: -
abundance: -
j_gene: TRBJ2-4
CDR3aa: CASSLAVGRNLNIQYF
CDR3nt: TGTGCCAGCAGCTTAGCAGTGGGGCGAAATTTAAACATTCAGTACTTC

v_gene: TRBV6-5
d_gene: -
abundance: -
j_gene: TRBJ2-3
CDR3aa: CASSYSSSSTDTQYF
CDR3nt: TGTGCCAGCAGTTACTCTAGCTCCTCCACAGATACGCAGTATTTT

v_gene: TRBV5-5
d_gene: -
abundance: -
j_gene: TRBJ2-1
CDR3aa: CASSSPGLSSYNEQFF
CDR3nt: TGTGCCAGCAGCTCGCCAGGCTTAAGCTCCTACAATGAGCAGTTCTTC

v_gene: TRBV30
d_gene: TRBD2
abundance: few
j_gene: TRBJ2-7
CDR3aa: CACRGTSGSYEQYF
CDR3nt: TGTGCCTGTCGGGGGACTAGCGGTTCCTACGAGCAGTACTTC

v_gene: TRBV28
d_gene: TRBD2
abundance: -
j_gene: TRBJ2-7
CDR3aa: CASSSPRLAGTPYEQYF
CDR3nt: TGTGCCAGCAGTTCACCTCGACTAGCGGGAACTCCCTACGAGCAGTACTTC

v_gene: TRBV28
d_gene: -
abundance: -
j_gene: TRBJ2-6
CDR3aa: CASSITGGVSGANVLTF
CDR3nt: TGTGCCAGCAGTATCACAGGGGGGGTTTCTGGGGCCAACGTCCTGACTTTC

v_gene: TRBV5-5
d_gene: -
abundance: -
j_gene: TRBJ1-5
CDR3aa: CASSPLIFSNQPQHF
CDR3nt: TGTGCCAGCAGCCCACTGATCTTTAGCAATCAGCCCCAGCATTTT

v_gene: TRBV10-3
d_gene: TRBD2
abundance: -
j_gene: TRBJ2-3
CDR3aa: CAISESLGLAGTSTDTQYF
CDR3nt: TGTGCCATCAGTGAGTCCCTAGGACTAGCGGGAACTAGCACAGATACGCAGTATTTT

v_gene: TRBV5-1
d_gene: -
abundance: -
j_gene: TRBJ1-3
CDR3aa: CASSGALSGNTIYF
CDR3nt: TGCGCCAGCAGCGGGGCCCTCTCTGGAAACACCATATATTTT

v_gene: TRBV18
d_gene: -
abundance: -
j_gene: TRBJ2-1
CDR3aa: CASSPPFLDLVFF
CDR3nt: TGTGCCAGCTCACCACCGTTTTTGGACTTAGTGTTCTTC

v_gene: TRBV5-1
d_gene: -
abundance: -
j_gene: TRBJ2-5
CDR3aa: CASMAGGAKETQYF
CDR3nt: TGCGCCAGCATGGCCGGGGGCGCTAAAGAGACCCAGTACTTC

v_gene: TRBV7-9
d_gene: TRBD1
abundance: -
j_gene: TRBJ2-5
CDR3aa: CASSPDRAQYF
CDR3nt: TGTGCCAGCAGCCCGGACAGGGCCCAGTACTTC

v_gene: TRBV7-3
d_gene: -
abundance: -
j_gene: TRBJ2-2
CDR3aa: CASSLFVLGELFF
CDR3nt: TGTGCCAGCAGCTTGTTCGTCCTCGGGGAGCTGTTTTTT

v_gene: TRBV5-1
d_gene: TRBD1
abundance: -
j_gene: TRBJ2-3
CDR3aa: CASSSQGSTDTQYF
CDR3nt: TGCGCCAGCAGCTCACAGGGGTCCACAGATACGCAGTATTTT

v_gene: TRBV7-2
d_gene: -
abundance: -
j_gene: TRBJ1-4
CDR3aa: CASSLVPATNEKLFF
CDR3nt: TGTGCCAGCAGCTTAGTCCCTGCAACTAATGAAAAACTGTTTTTT

v_gene: TRBV19
d_gene: -
abundance: -
j_gene: TRBJ1-2
CDR3aa: CASSTARGGTGNYGYTF
CDR3nt: TGTGCCAGTAGTACCGCCCGCGGGGGCACGGGTAACTATGGCTACACCTTC

v_gene: TRBV9
d_gene: -
abundance: -
j_gene: TRBJ1-5
CDR3aa: CASSSGTHSSNQPQHF
CDR3nt: TGTGCCAGCAGCTCCGGGACCCACTCTAGCAATCAGCCCCAGCATTTT

v_gene: TRBV5-6
d_gene: -
abundance: -
j_gene: TRBJ2-7
CDR3aa: CASSLVGVSGYEQYF
CDR3nt: TGTGCCAGCAGCTTGGTCGGAGTGTCAGGCTACGAGCAGTACTTC

v_gene: TRBV2
d_gene: -
abundance: medium-sized
j_gene: TRBJ1-4
CDR3aa: CASRTGWTNEKLFF
CDR3nt: TGTGCCAGCAGAACAGGGTGGACTAATGAAAAACTGTTTTTT

v_gene: TRBV7-2
d_gene: TRBD2
abundance: -
j_gene: TRBJ2-2
CDR3aa: CASSLQGLAGSTGELFF
CDR3nt: TGTGCCAGCAGCTTACAGGGACTAGCGGGAAGCACCGGGGAGCTGTTTTTT

v_gene: TRBV5-8
d_gene: TRBD2
abundance: -
j_gene: TRBJ2-1
CDR3aa: CASNWGKAGFTLNEQFF
CDR3nt: TGTGCCAGCAACTGGGGGAAAGCGGGATTTACATTAAATGAGCAGTTCTTC

v_gene: TRBV30
d_gene: -
abundance: -
j_gene: TRBJ1-3
CDR3aa: CAWSVLPGGRFTLNSGNTIYF
CDR3nt: TGTGCCTGGAGTGTACTCCCGGGGGGGCGCTTTACCCTAAACTCTGGAAACACCATATATTTT

v_gene: TRBV9
d_gene: TRBD1
abundance: -
j_gene: TRBJ1-2
CDR3aa: CASSATGTGGRSGYTF
CDR3nt: TGTGCCAGCAGCGCTACTGGGACAGGGGGCAGGAGTGGCTACACCTTC

v_gene: TRBV28
d_gene: -
abundance: few
j_gene: TRBJ1-5
CDR3aa: CASSYSNQPQHF
CDR3nt: TGTGCCAGCAGTTATAGCAATCAGCCCCAGCATTTT

v_gene: TRBV19
d_gene: -
abundance: few
j_gene: TRBJ1-5
CDR3aa: CAGGVNQPQHF
CDR3nt: TGTGCAGGCGGGGTAAATCAGCCCCAGCATTTT

v_gene: TRBV30
d_gene: -
abundance: -
j_gene: TRBJ2-7
CDR3aa: CAWSAPGPMLEQYF
CDR3nt: TGTGCCTGGAGTGCCCCCGGGCCCATGCTCGAGCAGTACTTC

v_gene: TRBV28
d_gene: -
abundance: -
j_gene: TRBJ2-7
CDR3aa: CASRIGASYEQYF
CDR3nt: TGTGCCAGCAGAATTGGGGCTTCCTACGAGCAGTACTTC